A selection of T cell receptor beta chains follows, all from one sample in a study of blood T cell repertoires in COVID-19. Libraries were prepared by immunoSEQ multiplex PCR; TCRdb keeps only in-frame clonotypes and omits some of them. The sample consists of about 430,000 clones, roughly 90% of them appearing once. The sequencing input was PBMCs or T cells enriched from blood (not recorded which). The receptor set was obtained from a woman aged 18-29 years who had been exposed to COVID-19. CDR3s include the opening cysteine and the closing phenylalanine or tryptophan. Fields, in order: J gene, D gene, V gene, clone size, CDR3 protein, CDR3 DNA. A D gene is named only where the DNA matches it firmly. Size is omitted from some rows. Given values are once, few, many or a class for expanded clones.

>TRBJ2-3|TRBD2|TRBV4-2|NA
CASSQDLAGGPDTQYF
TGTGCCAGCAGCCAAGACCTAGCGGGGGGGCCGGATACGCAGTATTTT
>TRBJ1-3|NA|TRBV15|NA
CATSREYQGFGNTIYF
TGTGCCACCAGCAGAGAATATCAGGGGTTTGGAAACACCATATATTTT
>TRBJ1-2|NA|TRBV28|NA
CASITIGLSNYGYTF
TGTGCCAGCATTACCATTGGACTTTCTAACTATGGCTACACCTTC
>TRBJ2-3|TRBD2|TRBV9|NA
CASRKGAGGSTDTQYF
TGTGCCAGCAGGAAGGGGGCGGGAGGGAGCACAGATACGCAGTATTTT
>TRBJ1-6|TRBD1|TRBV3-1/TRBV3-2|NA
CASSDDRGPYSPLHF
TGTGCCAGCAGCGACGACAGGGGACCGTATTCACCCCTCCACTTT
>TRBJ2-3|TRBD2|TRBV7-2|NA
CASSLVASGRTDTQYF
TGTGCCAGCAGCTTAGTTGCTAGCGGGAGAACAGATACGCAGTATTTT
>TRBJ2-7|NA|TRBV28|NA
CASSLRSDSEHEQYF
TGTGCCAGCAGTTTAAGGTCGGATAGCGAGCACGAGCAGTACTTC
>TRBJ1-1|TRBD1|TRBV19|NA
CASSPRTGGNTEAFF
TGTGCCAGTAGTCCTCGGACAGGGGGGAACACTGAAGCTTTCTTT
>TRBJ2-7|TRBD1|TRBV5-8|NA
CASSQPTGTGVKEQYF
TGTGCCAGCAGCCAACCTACCGGGACAGGGGTGAAAGAGCAGTACTTC
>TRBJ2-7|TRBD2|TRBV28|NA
CASSFPWTSGGPTTYEQYF
TGTGCCAGCAGTTTCCCCTGGACTAGCGGAGGACCGACTACCTACGAGCAGTACTTC
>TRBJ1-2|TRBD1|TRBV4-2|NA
CASSQDSTGDGFGYTF
TGTGCCAGCAGCCAAGATTCGACAGGGGACGGTTTTGGCTACACCTTC
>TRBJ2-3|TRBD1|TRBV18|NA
CASSPIGTGGWTDTQYF
TGTGCCAGCTCACCAATCGGGACAGGGGGCTGGACAGATACGCAGTATTTT
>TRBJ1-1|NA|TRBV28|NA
CASSSRQLTEAFF
TGTGCCAGCAGTTCAAGACAGTTAACTGAAGCTTTCTTT
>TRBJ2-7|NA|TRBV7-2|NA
CASSSTGQSSYEQYF
TGTGCCAGCAGCTCGACCGGACAGAGCTCCTACGAGCAGTACTTC
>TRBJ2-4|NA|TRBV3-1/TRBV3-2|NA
CASSQGHDSPQYF
TGTGCCAGCAGCCAAGGTCATGACTCACCCCAGTACTTC
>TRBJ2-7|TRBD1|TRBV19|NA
CASSPQGAKDEQYF
TGTGCCAGTAGTCCACAGGGGGCCAAAGACGAGCAGTACTTC
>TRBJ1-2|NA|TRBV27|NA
CASTHIGGGSYGYTF
TGTGCCAGCACCCACATAGGGGGGGGATCGTATGGCTACACCTTC
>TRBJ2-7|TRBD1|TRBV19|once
CASSSQGGRAGEQYF
TGTGCCAGTAGTTCCCAAGGGGGCCGAGCTGGCGAGCAGTACTTC
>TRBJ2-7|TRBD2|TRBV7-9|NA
CASSLTSGYEQYF
TGTGCCAGCAGCTTGACTAGCGGATACGAGCAGTACTTC
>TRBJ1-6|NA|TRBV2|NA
CASSERGENSPLHF
TGTGCCAGCAGTGAACGGGGGGAGAATTCACCCCTCCACTTT
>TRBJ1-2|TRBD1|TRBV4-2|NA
CASSQRTGPIDGYTF
TGTGCCAGCAGCCAACGGACAGGGCCGATCGATGGCTACACCTTC
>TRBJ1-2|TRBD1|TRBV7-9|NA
CASSLAGQEVYGYTF
TGTGCCAGCAGCTTAGCCGGACAGGAAGTATATGGCTACACCTTC
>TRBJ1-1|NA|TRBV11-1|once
CASSLDGRGTEAFF
TGTGCCAGCAGCTTAGACGGGAGAGGAACTGAAGCTTTCTTT
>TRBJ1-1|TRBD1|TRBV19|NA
CASSIKTGGNTEAFF
TGTGCCAGTAGTATCAAGACAGGGGGGAACACTGAAGCTTTCTTT
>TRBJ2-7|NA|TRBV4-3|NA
CASSQDGNSYEQYF
TGCGCCAGCAGCCAAGATGGCAACTCCTACGAGCAGTACTTC
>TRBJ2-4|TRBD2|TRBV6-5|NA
CASRGLAGVKNIQYF
TGTGCCAGCAGGGGACTAGCGGGGGTCAAAAACATTCAGTACTTC
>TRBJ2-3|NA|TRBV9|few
CASSVDGVADTQYF
TGTGCCAGCAGCGTAGACGGAGTGGCAGATACGCAGTATTTT
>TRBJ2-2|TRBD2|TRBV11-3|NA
CASSLGTSTNTGELFF
TGTGCCAGCAGCTTAGGGACTAGCACAAACACCGGGGAGCTGTTTTTT
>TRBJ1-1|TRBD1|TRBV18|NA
CASSPGSGGNTEAFF
TGTGCCAGCTCACCTGGATCAGGGGGAAACACTGAAGCTTTCTTT